Reported below is one T cell receptor beta chain. Trimming left V 4 bases short and J 1 base short, with 7 bases between. Looked up from germline, CDR1 is MNHEY and CDR2 is SVGEGT. The CDR3 is made up of 13 amino acids. Sequencing was performed with immunoSEQ multiplex PCR; in TCRdb, only in-frame clones are kept and a portion is missing. The sample carries 300,000 to 350,000 clones, 90% recorded once. This specimen comes from a study of blood T cell repertoires in COVID-19. Study-level information: T cells, B-cell-depleted T cells, or PBMCs supplied cDNA or gDNA.

The sample comprised PBMCs or T cells enriched from blood (not recorded which). The sequence was obtained from a woman between 18 and 29 years old with acute COVID-19. The gene calls are TRBV6-2 or TRBV6-3 and TRBJ1-2, with D uncertain. The CDR3 here is CASSLQNNYGYTF. In nucleotides, the CDR3 is TGTGCCAGCAGTTTACAGAATAACTATGGCTACACCTTC.